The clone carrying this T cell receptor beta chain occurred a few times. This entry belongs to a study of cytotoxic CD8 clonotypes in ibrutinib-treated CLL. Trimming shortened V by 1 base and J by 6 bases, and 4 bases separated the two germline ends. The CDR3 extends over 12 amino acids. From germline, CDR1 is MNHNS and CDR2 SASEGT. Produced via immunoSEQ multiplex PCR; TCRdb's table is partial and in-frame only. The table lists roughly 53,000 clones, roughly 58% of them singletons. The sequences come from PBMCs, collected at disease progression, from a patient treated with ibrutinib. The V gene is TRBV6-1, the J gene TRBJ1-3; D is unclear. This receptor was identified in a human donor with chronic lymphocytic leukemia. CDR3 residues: CASSEVENTIYF. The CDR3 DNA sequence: TGTGCCAGCAGTGAAGTCGAAAACACCATATATTTT.